This entry describes one T cell receptor beta chain. Its antigen is undetermined. The sample comes from a study of cytomegalovirus exposure and HLA in healthy donors. Study-wide results and caveats: Later, an analysis showed that TCR beta chains associated with HLA were more clonally expanded than others that were equally common. Rates of TCR association differed by HLA locus in a later analysis, with DRB1 highest and HLA-C lowest. In a later analysis, at a false discovery rate of 0.05, approximately 15,000 TCR beta sequences matched HLA alleles.

Primers for the PCR totalled 60 Vbeta and 13 Jbeta. This table comes from immunoSEQ multiplex PCR, and its TCRdb copy is limited to in-frame clones, with some not included. The sample has about 180,000 clones, about three quarters seen once. The germline V gene encodes CDR1 SGHTA and CDR2 FQGNSA. The CDR3 extends over 16 amino acids. Trimming pared 6 bases from V and 0 bases from J, leaving 14 bases between. This chain uses TRBV7-2 with TRBJ2-2; possibly TRBD1 for D (6 bases). Specimen: PBMCs. The receptor was isolated from a man between 40 and 49 years old in good health and CMV-seronegative. CDR3 in DNA: TGTGCCAGCAGAAATAGACAGGAGACGAACACCGGGGAGCTGTTTTTT. Residues: CASRNRQETNTGELFF.